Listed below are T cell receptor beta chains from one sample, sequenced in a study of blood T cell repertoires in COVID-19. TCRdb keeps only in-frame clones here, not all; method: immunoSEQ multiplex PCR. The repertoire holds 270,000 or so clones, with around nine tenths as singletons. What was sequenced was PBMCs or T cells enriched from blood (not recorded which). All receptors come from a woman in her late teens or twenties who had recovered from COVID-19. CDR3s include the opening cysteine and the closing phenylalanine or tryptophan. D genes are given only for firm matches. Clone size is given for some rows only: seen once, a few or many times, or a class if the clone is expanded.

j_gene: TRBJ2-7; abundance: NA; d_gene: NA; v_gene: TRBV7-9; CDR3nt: TGTGCCAGTAACCGGGACTCCTACGAGCAGTACTTC; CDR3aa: CASNRDSYEQYF
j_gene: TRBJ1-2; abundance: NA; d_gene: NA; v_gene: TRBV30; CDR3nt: TGTGCCTGGAGTTTCCTCAACGGAGGTGGCTACACCTTC; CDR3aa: CAWSFLNGGGYTF
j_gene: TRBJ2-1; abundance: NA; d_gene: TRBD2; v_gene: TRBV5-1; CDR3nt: TGCGCCAGCAGCTTGCTAGCGGGAGGGAAGTTCTTC; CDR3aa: CASSLLAGGKFF
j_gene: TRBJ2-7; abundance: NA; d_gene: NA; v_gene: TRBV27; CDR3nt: TGTGCCAACCAAAACAGGCTTCCCCCCTACGAGCAGTACTTC; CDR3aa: CANQNRLPPYEQYF
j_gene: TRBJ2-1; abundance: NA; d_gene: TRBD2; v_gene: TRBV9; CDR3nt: TGTGCCAGCAGCGTACGGGCTAGCGGCTCGAGAGGTGAGCAGTTCTTC; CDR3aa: CASSVRASGSRGEQFF
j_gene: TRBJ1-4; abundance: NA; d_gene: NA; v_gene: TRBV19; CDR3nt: TGTGCCAGTAGTCCCGGGAAAAACCACGAAAAACTGTTTTTT; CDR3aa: CASSPGKNHEKLFF
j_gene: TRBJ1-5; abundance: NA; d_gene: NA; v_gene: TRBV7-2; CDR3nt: TGTGCCAGCAGCTTAACCAGGGACAATCAGCCCCAGCATTTT; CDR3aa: CASSLTRDNQPQHF
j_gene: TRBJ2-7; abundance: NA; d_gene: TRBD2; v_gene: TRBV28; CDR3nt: TGTGCCAGCACCCCCGGCCGGCTAGCGGGAGACTACGAGCAGTACTTC; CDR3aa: CASTPGRLAGDYEQYF
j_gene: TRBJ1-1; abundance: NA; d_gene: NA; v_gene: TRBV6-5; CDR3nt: TGTGCCAGCAGTTACGGTGCGGGGGTCACTGAAGCTTTCTTT; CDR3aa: CASSYGAGVTEAFF
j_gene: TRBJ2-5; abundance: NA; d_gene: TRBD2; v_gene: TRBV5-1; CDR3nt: TGCGCCAGCAGCTGGACTAGCGGGGGGGCAGAGGGAGAGACCCAGTACTTC; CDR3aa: CASSWTSGGAEGETQYF
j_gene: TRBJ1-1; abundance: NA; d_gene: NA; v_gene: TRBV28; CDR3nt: TGTGCCAGCAGTACCAGGCTGAACACTGAAGCTTTCTTT; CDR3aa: CASSTRLNTEAFF
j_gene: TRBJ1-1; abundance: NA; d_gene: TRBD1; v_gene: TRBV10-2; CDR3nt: TGCGCCAGCGGGGACAGGTCAAGGGGCACTGAAGCTTTCTTT; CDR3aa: CASGDRSRGTEAFF
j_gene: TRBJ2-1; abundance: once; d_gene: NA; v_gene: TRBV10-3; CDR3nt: TGTGCCATCAGTGAGTCGGCAATTTACAATGAGCAGTTCTTC; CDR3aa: CAISESAIYNEQFF
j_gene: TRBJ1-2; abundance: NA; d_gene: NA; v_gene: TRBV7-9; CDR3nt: TGTGCCAGCAGCTTAGGGGCAGGTCAGGGGATTTATGGCTACACCTTC; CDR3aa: CASSLGAGQGIYGYTF
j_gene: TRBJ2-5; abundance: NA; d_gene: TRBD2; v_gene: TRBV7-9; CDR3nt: TGTGCCAGCAGCTTGACTAGCGGGAGTGTCCAGTACTTC; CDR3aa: CASSLTSGSVQYF
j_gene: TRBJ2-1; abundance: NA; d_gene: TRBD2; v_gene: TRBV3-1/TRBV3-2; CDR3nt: TGTGCCAGCAGCCAAGATCTTCAGCGGGAGAACAATGAGCAGTTCTTC; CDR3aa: CASSQDLQRENNEQFF
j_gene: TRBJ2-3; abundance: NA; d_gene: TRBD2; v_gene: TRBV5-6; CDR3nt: TGTGCCAGCAGCTTGTTAGCGGGAAGCACAGATACGCAGTATTTT; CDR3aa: CASSLLAGSTDTQYF
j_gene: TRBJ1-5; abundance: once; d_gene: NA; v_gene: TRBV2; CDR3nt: TGTGCCAGCAGTGAACGGGGGGCACGGCAGCCCCAGCATTTT; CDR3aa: CASSERGARQPQHF
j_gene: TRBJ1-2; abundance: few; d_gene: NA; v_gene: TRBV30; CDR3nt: TGTGCCTGGAGAATGCAGGGTGTCCTCTATGGCTACACCTTC; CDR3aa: CAWRMQGVLYGYTF
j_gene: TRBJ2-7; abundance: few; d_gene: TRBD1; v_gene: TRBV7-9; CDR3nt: TGTGCCAGCAGCCCTCAACAGGGGGTCAACGAGCAGTACTTC; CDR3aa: CASSPQQGVNEQYF
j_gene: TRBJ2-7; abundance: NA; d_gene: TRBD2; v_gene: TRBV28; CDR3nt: TGTGCCAGCAGTTTAGCGGGGGGACACCCGCCCGAGCAGTACTTC; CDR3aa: CASSLAGGHPPEQYF
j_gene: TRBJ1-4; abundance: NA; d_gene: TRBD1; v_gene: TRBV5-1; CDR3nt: TGCGCCAGCAGCTTAGCCGGGACAGGGATTGAAAAACTGTTTTTT; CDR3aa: CASSLAGTGIEKLFF
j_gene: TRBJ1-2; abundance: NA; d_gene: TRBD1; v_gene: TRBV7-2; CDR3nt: TGTGCCAGCAGCTTAGAGGGACAGGCGAACTATGGCTACACCTTC; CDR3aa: CASSLEGQANYGYTF
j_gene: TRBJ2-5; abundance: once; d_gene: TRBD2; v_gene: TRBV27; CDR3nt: TGTGCCAGCAGTTGGGGCGGGAGTTGGGAGACCCAGTACTTC; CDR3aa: CASSWGGSWETQYF
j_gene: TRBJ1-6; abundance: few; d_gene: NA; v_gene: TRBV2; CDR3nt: TGTGCCAGCAGCGCCAGCGCACAGGGTTTGCATTCACCCCTCCACTTT; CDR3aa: CASSASAQGLHSPLHF
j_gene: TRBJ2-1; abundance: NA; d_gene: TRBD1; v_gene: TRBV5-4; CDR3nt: TGTGCCAGCAGCGGAGAGAGACAGGGCTCCTACAATGAGCAGTTCTTC; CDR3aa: CASSGERQGSYNEQFF
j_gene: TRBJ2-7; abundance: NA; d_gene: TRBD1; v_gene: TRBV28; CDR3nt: TGTGCCAGCAGTTTATCGGGACAGGGATACGAGCAGTACTTC; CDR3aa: CASSLSGQGYEQYF
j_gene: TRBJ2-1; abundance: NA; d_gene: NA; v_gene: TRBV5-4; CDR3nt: TGTGCCAGCAGCTTGGGTGGGACGCAGGGGAATGAGCAGTTCTTC; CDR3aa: CASSLGGTQGNEQFF
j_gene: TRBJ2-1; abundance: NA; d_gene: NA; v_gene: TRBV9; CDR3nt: TGTGCCAGCAGCGTAGGACTAGTTTTTTACAATGAGCAGTTCTTC; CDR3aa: CASSVGLVFYNEQFF
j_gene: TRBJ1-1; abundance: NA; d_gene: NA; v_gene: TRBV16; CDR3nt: TGTGCCAGCAGCCAGGGGTGGAGGACTGAAGCTTTCTTT; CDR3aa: CASSQGWRTEAFF
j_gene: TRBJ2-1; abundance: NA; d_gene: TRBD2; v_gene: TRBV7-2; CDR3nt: TGTGCCAGCAGCTTAGGACTAGCGGGGGTCAATGAGCAGTTCTTC; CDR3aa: CASSLGLAGVNEQFF
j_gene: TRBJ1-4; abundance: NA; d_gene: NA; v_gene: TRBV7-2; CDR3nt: TGTGCCAGCAGCCAATTAGTATTTGGGGGGGCAGGTAATGAAAAACTGTTTTTT; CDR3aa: CASSQLVFGGAGNEKLFF
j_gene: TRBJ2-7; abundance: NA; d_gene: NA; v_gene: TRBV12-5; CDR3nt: TGTGCTAGTGTTCCCGGGACAGCGGAGGGCGAGCAGTACTTC; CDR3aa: CASVPGTAEGEQYF
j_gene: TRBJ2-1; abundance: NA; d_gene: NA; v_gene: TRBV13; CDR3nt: TGTGCCAGCAGCCCACAGGGTCTCTCATACAATGAGCAGTTCTTC; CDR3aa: CASSPQGLSYNEQFF
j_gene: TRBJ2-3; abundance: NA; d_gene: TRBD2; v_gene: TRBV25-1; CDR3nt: TGTGCCACCGGGACTAGCGGGAGGACCCTGGAGTATTTT; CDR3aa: CATGTSGRTLEYF
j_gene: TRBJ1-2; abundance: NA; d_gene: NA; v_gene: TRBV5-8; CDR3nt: TGTGCCAGCAGCACGACAGGAGTCTATGGCTACACCTTC; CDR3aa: CASSTTGVYGYTF
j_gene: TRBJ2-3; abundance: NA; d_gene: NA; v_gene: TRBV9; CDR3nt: TGTGCCAGCAGCTCCCTGGGGGGGGGCCCCACAGATACGCAGTATTTT; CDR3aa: CASSSLGGGPTDTQYF
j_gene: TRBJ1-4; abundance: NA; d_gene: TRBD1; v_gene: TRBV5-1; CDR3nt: TGCGCCAGCAGCCGCGACAGGGCGGTTGAAAAACTGTTTTTT; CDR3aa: CASSRDRAVEKLFF
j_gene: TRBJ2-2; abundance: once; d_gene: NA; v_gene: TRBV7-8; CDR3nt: TGTGCCAGCAGCTTTAGCGGTAACACCGGGGAGCTGTTTTTT; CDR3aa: CASSFSGNTGELFF
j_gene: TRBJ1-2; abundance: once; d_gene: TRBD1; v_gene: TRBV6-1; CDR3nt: TGTGCCAGCAGTGAAGGATGGGGACAGGAGAGGCATGGCTACACCTTC; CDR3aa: CASSEGWGQERHGYTF
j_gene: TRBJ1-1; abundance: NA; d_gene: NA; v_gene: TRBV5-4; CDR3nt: TGTGCCAGCAGCTTGCAAGGAGGGAACAAAGCTTTCTTT; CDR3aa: CASSLQGGNKAFF
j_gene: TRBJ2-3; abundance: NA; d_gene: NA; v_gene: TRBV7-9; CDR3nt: TGTGCCAGCAGCCCCTCGGGGGGCACAGATACGCAGTATTTT; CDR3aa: CASSPSGGTDTQYF
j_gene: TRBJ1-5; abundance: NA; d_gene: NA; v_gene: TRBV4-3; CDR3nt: TGCGCCAGCAGCCAAGAGCTGAGGGGCAATCAGCCCCAGCATTTT; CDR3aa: CASSQELRGNQPQHF
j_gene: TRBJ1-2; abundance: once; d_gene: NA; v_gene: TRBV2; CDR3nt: TGTGCCAGACAGGGTGGGAACTATGGCTACACCTTC; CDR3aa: CARQGGNYGYTF
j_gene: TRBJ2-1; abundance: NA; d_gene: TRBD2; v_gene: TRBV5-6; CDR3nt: TGTGCCAGCAGCCTAAGACTAGCGGGAGAGGTTGAGCAGTTCTTC; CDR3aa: CASSLRLAGEVEQFF
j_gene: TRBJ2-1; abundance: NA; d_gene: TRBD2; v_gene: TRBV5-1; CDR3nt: TGCGCCAGCAGCTTGGGGACTAGCTACTACAATGAGCAGTTCTTC; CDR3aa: CASSLGTSYYNEQFF
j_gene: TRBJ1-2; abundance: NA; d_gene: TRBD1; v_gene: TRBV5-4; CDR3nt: TGTGCCAGCAGGGGACAGGTAAACTATGGCTACACCTTC; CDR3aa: CASRGQVNYGYTF
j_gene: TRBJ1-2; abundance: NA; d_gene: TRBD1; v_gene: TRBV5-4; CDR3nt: TGTGCCAGCAGCCTCGGGACAGGGACAGGCTACACCTTC; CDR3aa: CASSLGTGTGYTF
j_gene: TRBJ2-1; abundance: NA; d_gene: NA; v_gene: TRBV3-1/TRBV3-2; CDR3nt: TGTGCCAGCAGCCAACGCTCTGGCGGGGACAATGAGCAGTTCTTC; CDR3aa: CASSQRSGGDNEQFF
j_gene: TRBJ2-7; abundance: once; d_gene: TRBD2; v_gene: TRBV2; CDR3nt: TGTGCCAGCAGTGCTAGCGGGAGTTTCTACGAGCAGTACTTC; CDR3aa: CASSASGSFYEQYF